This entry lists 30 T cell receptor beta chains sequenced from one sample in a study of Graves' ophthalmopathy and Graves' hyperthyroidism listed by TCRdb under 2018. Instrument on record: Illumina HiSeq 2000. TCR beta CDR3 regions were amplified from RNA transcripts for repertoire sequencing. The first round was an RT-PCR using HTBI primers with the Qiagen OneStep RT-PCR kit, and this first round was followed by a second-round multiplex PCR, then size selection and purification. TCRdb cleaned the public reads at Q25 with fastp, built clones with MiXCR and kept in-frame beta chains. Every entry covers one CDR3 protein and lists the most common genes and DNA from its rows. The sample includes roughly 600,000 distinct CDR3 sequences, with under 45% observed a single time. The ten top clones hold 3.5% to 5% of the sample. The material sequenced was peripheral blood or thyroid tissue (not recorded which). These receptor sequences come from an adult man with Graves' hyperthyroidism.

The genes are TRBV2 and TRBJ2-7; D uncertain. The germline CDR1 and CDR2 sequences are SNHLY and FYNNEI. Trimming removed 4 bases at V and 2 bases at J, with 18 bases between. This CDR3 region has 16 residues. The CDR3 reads CASSGVAGKPTYEQYF. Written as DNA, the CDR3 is TGTGCCAGCAGTGGGGTGGCAGGCAAGCCAACCTACGAGCAGTACTTC.

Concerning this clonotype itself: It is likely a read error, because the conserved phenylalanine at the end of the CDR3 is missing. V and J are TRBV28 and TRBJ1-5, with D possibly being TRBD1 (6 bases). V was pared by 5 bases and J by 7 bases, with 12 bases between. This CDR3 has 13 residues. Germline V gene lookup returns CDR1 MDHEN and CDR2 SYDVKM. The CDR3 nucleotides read TGTGCCAGCAGTCAGGGGTTGGACCAGCCCCAGCATCTT. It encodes CASSQGLDQPQHL.

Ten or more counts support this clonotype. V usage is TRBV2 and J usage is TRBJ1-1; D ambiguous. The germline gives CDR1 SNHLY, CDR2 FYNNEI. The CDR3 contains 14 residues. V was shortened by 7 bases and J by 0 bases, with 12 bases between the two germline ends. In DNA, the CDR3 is TGTGCCAGCAACGAACAGCTCATGAACACTGAAGCTTTCTTT. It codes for CASNEQLMNTEAFF.

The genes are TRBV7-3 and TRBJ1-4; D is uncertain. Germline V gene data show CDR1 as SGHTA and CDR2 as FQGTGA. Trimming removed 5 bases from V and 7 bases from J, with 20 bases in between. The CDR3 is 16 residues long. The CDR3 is CASSQGEEELGEKLFF. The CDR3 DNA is TGTGCCAGCAGCCAAGGTGAGGAAGAATTAGGTGAAAAACTGTTTTTT.

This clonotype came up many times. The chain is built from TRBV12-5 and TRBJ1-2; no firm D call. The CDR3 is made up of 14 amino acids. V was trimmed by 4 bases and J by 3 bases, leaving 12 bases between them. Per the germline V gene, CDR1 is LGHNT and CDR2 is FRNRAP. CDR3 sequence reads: CASGSPEGDYGYTF. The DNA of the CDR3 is TGTGCTAGTGGTTCCCCCGAGGGAGACTATGGCTACACCTTC.

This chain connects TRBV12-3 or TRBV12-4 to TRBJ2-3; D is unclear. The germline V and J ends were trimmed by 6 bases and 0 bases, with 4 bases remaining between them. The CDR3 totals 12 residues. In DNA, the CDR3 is TGTGCCAGCAGATTTAGCACAGATACGCAGTATTTT. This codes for CASRFSTDTQYF.

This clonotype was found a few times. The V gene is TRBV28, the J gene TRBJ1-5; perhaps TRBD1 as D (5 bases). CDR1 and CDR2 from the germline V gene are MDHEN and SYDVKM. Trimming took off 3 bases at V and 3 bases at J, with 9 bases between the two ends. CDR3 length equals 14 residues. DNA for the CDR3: TGTGCCAGCAGTTTTGGGGCAGACAATCAGCCCCAGCATTTT. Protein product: CASSFGADNQPQHF.

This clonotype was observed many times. The CDR3 coding sequence is TGTGCCAGCAGCCAGGGAGGACTCGAAGAGACCCAGTACTTC. This encodes CASSQGGLEETQYF. The V gene is TRBV12-3 or TRBV12-4, the J gene TRBJ2-5; tentative D call: TRBD2 (6 bases). This CDR3 spans 14 amino acids. V was clipped by 6 bases and J by 3 bases, with 14 bases between them.

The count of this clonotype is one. The CDR3 loop is CASSLNRGAGNTIYF. CDR3 nucleotide sequence: TGTGCCAGCAGCTTAAATCGGGGAGCTGGAAACACCATATATTTT. The chain is built from TRBV9 and TRBJ1-3, with unresolved D. The CDR3 sequence is 15 residues long. Trimming removed 4 bases at V and 2 bases at J, with 13 bases between. From germline, CDR1 is SGDLS and CDR2 YYNGEE.

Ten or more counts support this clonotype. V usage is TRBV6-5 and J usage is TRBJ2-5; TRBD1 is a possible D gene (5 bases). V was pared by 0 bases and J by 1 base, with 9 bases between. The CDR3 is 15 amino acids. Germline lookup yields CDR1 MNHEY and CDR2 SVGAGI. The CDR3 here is CASSYSGQGQETQYF. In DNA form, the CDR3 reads TGTGCCAGCAGTTACTCTGGTCAGGGCCAAGAGACCCAGTACTTC.

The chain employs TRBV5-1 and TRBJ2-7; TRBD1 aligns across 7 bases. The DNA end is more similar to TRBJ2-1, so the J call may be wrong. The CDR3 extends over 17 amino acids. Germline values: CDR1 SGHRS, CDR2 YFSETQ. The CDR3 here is CASSPTLTGAGANEQFF. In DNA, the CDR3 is TGCGCCAGCAGCCCCACCCTAACAGGGGCAGGAGCCAATGAGCAGTTCTTC.

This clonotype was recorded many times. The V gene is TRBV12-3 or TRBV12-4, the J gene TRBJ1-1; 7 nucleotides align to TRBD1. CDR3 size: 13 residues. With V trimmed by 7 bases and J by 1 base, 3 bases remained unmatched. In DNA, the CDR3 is TGTGCCAGCACCTCAGGGGGGAACACTGAAGCTTTCTTT. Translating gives CASTSGGNTEAFF.

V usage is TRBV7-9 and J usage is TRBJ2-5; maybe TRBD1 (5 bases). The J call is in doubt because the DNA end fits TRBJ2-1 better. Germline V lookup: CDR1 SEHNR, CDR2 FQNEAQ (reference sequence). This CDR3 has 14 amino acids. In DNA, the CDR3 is TGTGCCAGCAGCTCCCGTAGGACAACACAAGAGCAGTTCTTC. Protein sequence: CASSSRRTTQEQFF.

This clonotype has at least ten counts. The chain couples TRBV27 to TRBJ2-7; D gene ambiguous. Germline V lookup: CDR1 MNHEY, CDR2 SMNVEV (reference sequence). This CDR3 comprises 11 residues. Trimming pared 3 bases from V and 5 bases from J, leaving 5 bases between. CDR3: CASSLSDEQYF. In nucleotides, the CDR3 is TGTGCCAGCAGTTTGAGCGACGAGCAGTACTTC.

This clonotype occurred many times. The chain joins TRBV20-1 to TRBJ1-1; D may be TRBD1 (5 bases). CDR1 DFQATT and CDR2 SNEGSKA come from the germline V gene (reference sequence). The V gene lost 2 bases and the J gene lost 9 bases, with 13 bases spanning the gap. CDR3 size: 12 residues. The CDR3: CSARPRVSQAFF. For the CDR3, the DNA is TGCAGTGCTAGACCCAGGGTTAGTCAAGCTTTCTTT.

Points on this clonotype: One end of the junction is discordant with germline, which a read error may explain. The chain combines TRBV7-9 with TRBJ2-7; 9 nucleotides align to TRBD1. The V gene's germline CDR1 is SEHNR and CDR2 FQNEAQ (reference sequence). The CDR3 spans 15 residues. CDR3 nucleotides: TGTGCCAACAGCTTGGGACAGGGAGCCTCCTACGAGCAGTACTTC. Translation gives CANSLGQGASYEQYF.

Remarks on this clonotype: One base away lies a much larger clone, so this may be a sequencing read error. DNA for the CDR3: TGCAGTGCTAGAGACGACAGGGGGGACTACGAGCAGTACTTC. This sequence encodes CSARDDRGDYEQYF. The V call is TRBV20-1, the J call TRBJ2-7; 9 positions match TRBD1. Looked up from germline, CDR1 is DFQATT and CDR2 is SNEGSKA (reference sequence). This CDR3 has 14 residues. The V and J ends lost 0 bases and 3 bases, in that order; junction bases with no gene match: 3.

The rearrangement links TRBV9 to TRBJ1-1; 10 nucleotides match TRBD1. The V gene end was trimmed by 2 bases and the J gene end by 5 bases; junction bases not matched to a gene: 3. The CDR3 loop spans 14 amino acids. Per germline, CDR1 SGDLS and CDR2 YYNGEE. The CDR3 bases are TGTGCCAGCAGCGTGGGGACAGGGGCTACTGAAGCTTTCTTT. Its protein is CASSVGTGATEAFF.

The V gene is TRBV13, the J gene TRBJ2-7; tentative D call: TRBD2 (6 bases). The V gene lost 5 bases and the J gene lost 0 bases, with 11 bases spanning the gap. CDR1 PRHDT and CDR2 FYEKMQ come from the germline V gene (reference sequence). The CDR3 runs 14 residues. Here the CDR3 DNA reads TGTGCCAGCAGCCCTGCGGGGTACTCCTACGAGCAGTACTTC. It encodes CASSPAGYSYEQYF. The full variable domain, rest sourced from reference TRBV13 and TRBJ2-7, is AAGVIQSPRHLIKEKRETATLKCYPIPRHDTVYWYQQGPGQDPQFLISFYEKMQSDKGSIPDRFSAQQFSDYHSELNMSSLELGDSALYFCASSPAGYSYEQYFGPGTRLTVT.

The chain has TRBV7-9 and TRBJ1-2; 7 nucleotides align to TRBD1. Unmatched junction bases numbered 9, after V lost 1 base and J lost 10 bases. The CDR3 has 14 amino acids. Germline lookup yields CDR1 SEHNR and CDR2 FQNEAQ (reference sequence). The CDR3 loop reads CASSLVSGQRAYTF. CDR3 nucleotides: TGTGCCAGCAGCTTAGTTTCGGGACAGCGAGCCTACACCTTC. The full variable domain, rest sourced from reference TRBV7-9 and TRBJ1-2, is DTGVSQNPRHKITKRGQNVTFRCDPISEHNRLYWYRQTLGQGPEFLTYFQNEAQLEKSRLLSDRFSAERPKGSFSTLEIQRTEQGDSAMYLCASSLVSGQRAYTFGSGTRLTVV.

The CDR3 sequence is CSVERHEFDTQYF. The CDR3 bases are TGCAGCGTTGAGCGACACGAGTTCGATACGCAGTATTTT. This chain joins TRBV29-1 and TRBJ2-3, with no clear D. V shed 3 bases and J shed 6 bases, with 13 bases lying between them. Germline CDR1 SQVTM, CDR2 ANQGSEA. CDR3 length: 13 residues.

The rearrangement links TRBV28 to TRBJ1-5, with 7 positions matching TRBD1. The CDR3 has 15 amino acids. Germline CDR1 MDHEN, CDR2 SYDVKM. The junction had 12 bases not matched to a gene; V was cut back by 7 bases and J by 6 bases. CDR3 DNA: TGTGCCAGCATTGCCGGACAGGAGCTCGGTCAGCCCCAGCATTTT. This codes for CASIAGQELGQPQHF.

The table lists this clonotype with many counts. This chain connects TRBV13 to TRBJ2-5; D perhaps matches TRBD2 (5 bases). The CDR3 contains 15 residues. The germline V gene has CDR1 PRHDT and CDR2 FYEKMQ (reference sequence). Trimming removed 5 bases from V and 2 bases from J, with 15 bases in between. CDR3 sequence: CASSLLGAVQETQYF. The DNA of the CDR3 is TGTGCCAGCAGCCTCTTAGGAGCGGTTCAAGAGACCCAGTACTTC.

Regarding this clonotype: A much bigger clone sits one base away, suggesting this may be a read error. This chain's CDR3 is CASSLSGSRGETQYF. The CDR3 DNA follows: TGTGCCAGCAGTTTAAGCGGGTCGAGGGGAGAGACCCAGTACTTC. V usage is TRBV7-3 and J usage is TRBJ2-5, with D possibly matching TRBD2 (6 bases). CDR3 length: 15 residues. Germline V gene data show CDR1 as SGHTA and CDR2 as FQGTGA.

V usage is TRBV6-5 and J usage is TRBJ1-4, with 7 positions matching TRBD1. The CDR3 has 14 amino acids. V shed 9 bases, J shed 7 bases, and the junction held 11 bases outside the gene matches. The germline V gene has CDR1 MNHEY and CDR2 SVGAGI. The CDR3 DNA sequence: TGTGCCAGTACTCCCGGGACAGTCCCTGAAAAACTGTTTTTT. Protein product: CASTPGTVPEKLFF.

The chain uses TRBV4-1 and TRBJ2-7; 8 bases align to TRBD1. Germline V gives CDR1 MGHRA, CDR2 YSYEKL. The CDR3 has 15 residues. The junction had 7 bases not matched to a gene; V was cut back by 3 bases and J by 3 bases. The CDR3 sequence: CASSHTQGEFYEQYF. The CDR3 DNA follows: TGCGCCAGCAGCCACACACAGGGGGAATTCTACGAGCAGTACTTC.

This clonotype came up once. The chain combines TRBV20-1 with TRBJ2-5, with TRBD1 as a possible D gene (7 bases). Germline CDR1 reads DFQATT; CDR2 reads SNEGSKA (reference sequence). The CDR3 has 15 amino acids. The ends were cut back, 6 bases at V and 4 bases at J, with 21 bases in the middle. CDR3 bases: TGCAGTGCCAGCAATCCCTTTCAGGGGGGAGAGACCCAGTACTTC. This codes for CSASNPFQGGETQYF.

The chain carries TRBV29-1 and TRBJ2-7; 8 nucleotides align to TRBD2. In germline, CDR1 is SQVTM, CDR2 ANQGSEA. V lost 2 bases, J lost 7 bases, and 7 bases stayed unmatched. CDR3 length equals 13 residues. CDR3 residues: CSVESGSFDEQYF. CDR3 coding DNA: TGCAGCGTTGAAAGCGGGAGTTTCGATGAGCAGTACTTC.

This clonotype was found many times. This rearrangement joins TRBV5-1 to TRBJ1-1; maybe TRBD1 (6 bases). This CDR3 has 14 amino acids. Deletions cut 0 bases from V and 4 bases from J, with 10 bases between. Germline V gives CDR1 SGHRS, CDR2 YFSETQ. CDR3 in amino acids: CASSLGQVFTEAFF. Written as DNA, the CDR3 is TGCGCCAGCAGCTTGGGACAGGTTTTCACTGAAGCTTTCTTT.

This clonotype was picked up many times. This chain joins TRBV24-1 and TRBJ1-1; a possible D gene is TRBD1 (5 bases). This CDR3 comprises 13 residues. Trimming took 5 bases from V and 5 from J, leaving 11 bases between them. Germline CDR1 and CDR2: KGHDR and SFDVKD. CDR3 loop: CATSAGRGTEAFF. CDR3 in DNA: TGTGCCACCAGTGCAGGGAGGGGAACTGAAGCTTTCTTT.